The 2 T cell receptor beta chains presented below share a single source sample, sequenced in a study of T-cell memory formation after mild COVID-19. TCRdb itself ran the 5' RACE reads through MiXCR, one entry per CDR3 protein. The data hold about 150,000 distinct CDR3 sequences, with about a third observed a single time. Sequencing input: PBMCs or a T cell subset sorted from them (not recorded which). The receptors were gathered from an adult woman who had mild COVID-19 (a few samples of this study predate the infection). Cell type and time point are not known.

This clonotype has more than one count but fewer than ten. V usage is TRBV7-3 and J usage is TRBJ2-5; 7 positions agree with TRBD2. There are 12 residues in the CDR3. Germline CDR1 and CDR2: SGHTA and FQGTGA. J was trimmed by 7 bases and V by 4 bases; bases with no gene match: 3. CDR3 residues: CASSSSGGTQYF. CDR3 in DNA: TGTGCCAGCAGCTCATCGGGGGGGACCCAGTACTTC.

The chain employs TRBV7-2 and TRBJ2-3; the match to TRBD2 covers 8 bases. This CDR3 is 16 amino acids long. The J segment lost 2 bases and the V segment lost 2 bases, leaving 6 bases of the junction unmatched. CDR1 is SGHTA and CDR2 is FQGNSA in the germline V gene. For the CDR3, the DNA is TGTGCCAGCAGCTTAAGGGTAGCGGGGCTCACAGATACGCAGTATTTT. Its protein product is CASSLRVAGLTDTQYF.